This T cell receptor beta chain came from a study of naive and memory T cell subsets. This clonotype showed up just a few times. Its matching antigen is unknown. Study-level results: TCR counts from RNA may reflect activation-linked expression changes.

Both TRBC1 and TRBC2 were covered by a beta constant-region primer of two equimolar oligonucleotides. From the UMI-ligation and nested PCR reads, TCRdb called clonotypes with MiXCR, one entry per CDR3 protein. The data contain around 40,000 distinct CDR3 sequences, roughly 13% of them singletons. Cells stained for CD3, CD4, CD8, CD45RA, CD27 and viability were sorted into four CD45RA/CD27 subsets. V lost 4 bases and J lost 5; bases outside the gene matches: 17. Germline loops: CDR1 SGDLS, CDR2 YYNGEE. The CDR3 consists of 20 residues. The J gene is TRBJ2-2, the V gene TRBV9, with TRBD2 matching 13 bases. The receptor's source is a human donor in good health. Specimen: effector memory CD4+ T cells from blood. Subset here: effector memory, CD45RA- CD27-. The CDR3 DNA follows: TGTGCCAGCAGCCCCTCAGGGAGGGGGGGACTAGCGGGAAGAACCGGGGAGCTGTTTTTT. It encodes CASSPSGRGGLAGRTGELFF.